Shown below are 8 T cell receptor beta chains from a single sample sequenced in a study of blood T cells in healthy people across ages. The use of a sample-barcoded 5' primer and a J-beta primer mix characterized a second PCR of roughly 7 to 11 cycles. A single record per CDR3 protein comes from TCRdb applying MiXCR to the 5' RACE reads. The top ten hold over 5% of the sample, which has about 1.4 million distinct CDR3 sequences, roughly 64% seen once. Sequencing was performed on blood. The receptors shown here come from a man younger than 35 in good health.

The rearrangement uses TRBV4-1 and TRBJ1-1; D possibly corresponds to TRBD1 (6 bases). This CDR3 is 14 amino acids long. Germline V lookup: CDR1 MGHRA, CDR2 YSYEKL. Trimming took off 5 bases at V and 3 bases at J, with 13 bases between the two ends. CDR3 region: CASSKTGYDTEAFF. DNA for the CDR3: TGCGCCAGCAGCAAAACAGGGTATGACACTGAAGCTTTCTTT.

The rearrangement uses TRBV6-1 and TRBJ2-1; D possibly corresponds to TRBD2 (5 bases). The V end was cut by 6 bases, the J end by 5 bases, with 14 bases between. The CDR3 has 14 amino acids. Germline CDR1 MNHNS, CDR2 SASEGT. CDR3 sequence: CASSPRGENNEQFF. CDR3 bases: TGTGCCAGCAGCCCCCGGGGTGAAAACAATGAGCAGTTCTTC.

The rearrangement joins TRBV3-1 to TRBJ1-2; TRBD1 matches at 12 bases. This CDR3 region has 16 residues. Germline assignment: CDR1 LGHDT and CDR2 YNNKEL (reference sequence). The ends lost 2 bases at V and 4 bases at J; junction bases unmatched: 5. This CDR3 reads CASSQPGQGAFYGYTF. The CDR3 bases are TGTGCCAGCAGCCAACCGGGACAGGGGGCCTTCTATGGCTACACCTTC.

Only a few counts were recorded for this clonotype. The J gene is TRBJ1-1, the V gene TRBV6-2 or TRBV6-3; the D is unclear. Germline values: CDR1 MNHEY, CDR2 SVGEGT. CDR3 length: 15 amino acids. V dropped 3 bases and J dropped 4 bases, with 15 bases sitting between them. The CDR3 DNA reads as TGTGCCAGCAGTTATAACCCGGGATTGGCCACTGAAGCTTTCTTT. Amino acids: CASSYNPGLATEAFF.

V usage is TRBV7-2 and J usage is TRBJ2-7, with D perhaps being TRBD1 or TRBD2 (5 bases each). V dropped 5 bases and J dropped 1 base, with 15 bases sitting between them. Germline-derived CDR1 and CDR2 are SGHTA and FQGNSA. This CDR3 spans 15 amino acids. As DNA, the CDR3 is TGTGCCAGCAGCCCCACCCCCGGGGCGTCCTACGAGCAGTACTTC. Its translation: CASSPTPGASYEQYF.

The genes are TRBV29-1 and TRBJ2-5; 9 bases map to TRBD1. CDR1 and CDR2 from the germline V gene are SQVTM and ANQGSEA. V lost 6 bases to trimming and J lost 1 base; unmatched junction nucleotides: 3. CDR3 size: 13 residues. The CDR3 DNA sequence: TGCAGCGTGGACAGGGGACTCCAAGAGACCCAGTACTTC. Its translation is CSVDRGLQETQYF.

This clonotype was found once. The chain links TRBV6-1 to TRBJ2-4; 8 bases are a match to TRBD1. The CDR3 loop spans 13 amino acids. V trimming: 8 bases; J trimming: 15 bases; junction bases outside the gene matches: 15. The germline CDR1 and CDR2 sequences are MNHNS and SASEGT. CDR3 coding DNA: TGTGCCAGCGACATTGGGACAGGCCTCCCTTCGTACTTC. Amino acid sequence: CASDIGTGLPSYF.

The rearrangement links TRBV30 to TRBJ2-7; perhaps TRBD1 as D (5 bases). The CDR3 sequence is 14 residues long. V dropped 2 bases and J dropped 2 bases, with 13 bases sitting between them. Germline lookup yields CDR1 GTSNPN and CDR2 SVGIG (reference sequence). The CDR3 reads CAWSLTGLTYEQYF. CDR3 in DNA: TGTGCCTGGAGTCTAACAGGCCTAACCTACGAGCAGTACTTC.